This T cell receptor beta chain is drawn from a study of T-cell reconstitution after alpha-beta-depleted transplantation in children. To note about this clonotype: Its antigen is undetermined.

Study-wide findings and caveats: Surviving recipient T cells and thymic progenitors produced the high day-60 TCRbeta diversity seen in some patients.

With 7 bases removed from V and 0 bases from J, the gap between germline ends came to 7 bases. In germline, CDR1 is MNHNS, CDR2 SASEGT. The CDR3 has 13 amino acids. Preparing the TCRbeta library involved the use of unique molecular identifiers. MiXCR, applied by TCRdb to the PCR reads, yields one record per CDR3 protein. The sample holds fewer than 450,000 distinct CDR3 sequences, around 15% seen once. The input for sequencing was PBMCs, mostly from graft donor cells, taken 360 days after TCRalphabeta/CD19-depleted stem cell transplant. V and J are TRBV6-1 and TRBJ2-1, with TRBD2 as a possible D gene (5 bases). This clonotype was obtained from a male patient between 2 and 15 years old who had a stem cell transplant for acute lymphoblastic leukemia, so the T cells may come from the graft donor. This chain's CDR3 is CASKTSSYNEQFF. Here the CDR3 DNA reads TGTGCCAGCAAAACTAGCTCCTACAATGAGCAGTTCTTC.